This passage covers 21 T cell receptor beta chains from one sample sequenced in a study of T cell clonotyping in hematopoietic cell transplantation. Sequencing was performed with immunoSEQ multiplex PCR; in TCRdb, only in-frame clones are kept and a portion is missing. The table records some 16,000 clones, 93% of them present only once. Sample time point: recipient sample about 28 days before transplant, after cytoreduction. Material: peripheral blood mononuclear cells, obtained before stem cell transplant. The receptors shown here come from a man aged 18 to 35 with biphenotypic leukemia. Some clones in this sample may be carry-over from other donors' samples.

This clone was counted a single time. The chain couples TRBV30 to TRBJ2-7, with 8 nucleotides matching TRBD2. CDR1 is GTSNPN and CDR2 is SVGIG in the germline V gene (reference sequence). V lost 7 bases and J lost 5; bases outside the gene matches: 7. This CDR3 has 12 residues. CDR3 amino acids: CASGPGGDEQYF. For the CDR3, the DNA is TGTGCCTCCGGCCCGGGGGGGGACGAGCAGTACTTC.

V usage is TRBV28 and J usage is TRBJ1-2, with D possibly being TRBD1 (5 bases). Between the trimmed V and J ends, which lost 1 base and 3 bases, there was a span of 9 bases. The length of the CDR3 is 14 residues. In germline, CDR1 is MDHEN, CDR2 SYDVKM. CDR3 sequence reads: CASSLSGGDYGYTF. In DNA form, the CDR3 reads TGTGCCAGCAGTTTATCTGGGGGTGACTATGGCTACACCTTC.

In nucleotides, the CDR3 is TGCGCCAGCAGCCAAACAATGTCAGCAGGGAGCGGAGATACGCAGTATTTT. Translated, it gives CASSQTMSAGSGDTQYF. This chain uses TRBV4-3 with TRBJ2-3; D tentatively fits TRBD1 or TRBD2 (5 bases each). This CDR3 contains 17 residues. The V end lost 2 bases, the J end lost 5 bases, and 20 bases lay between the germline ends. The V gene's germline CDR1 is LGHNA and CDR2 YSLEER.

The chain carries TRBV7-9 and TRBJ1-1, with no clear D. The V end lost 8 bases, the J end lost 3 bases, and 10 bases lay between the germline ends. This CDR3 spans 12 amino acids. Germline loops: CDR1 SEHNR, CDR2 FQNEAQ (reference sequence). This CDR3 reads CASRPADTEAFF. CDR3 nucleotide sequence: TGTGCCAGCCGGCCGGCAGACACTGAAGCTTTCTTT.

CDR3 sequence (DNA): TGCGCCAGCAGCCCCGACAGGTGGGGGAATCAGCCCCAGCATTTT. This sequence encodes CASSPDRWGNQPQHF. The rearrangement joins TRBV4-3 to TRBJ1-5, with a tentative D call TRBD1 (6 bases). This CDR3 is built from 15 residues. Trimming left V 4 bases short and J 4 bases short, with 14 bases between. CDR1 is LGHNA, CDR2 YSLEER, per germline.

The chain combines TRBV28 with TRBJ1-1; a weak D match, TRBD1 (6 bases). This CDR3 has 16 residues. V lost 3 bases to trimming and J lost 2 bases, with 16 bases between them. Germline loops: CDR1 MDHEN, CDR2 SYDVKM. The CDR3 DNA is TGTGCCAGCAGTTTTGGGGGGCAGGCGATTAACACTGAAGCTTTCTTT. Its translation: CASSFGGQAINTEAFF.

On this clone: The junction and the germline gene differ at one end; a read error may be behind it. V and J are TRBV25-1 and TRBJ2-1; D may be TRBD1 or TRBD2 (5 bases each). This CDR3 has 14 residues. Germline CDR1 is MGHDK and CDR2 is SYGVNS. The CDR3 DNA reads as TGTGCCAGCAGTGAATTCATCTACGGGACGGTGCTGGTCTTC. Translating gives CASSEFIYGTVLVF.

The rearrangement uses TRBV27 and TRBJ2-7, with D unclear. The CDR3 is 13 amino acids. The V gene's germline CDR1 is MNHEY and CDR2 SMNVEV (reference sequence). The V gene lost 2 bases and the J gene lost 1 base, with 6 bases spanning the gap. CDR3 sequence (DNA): TGTGCCAGCAGTTTAGAAGGGTCCTACGAGCAGTACTTC. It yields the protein CASSLEGSYEQYF.

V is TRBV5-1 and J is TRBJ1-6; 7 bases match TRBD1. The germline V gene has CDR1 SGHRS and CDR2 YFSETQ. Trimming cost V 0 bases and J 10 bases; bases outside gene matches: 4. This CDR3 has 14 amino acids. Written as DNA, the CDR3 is TGCGCCAGCAGCTTGGGACAGGGATCCTCACCCCTCCACTTT. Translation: CASSLGQGSSPLHF.

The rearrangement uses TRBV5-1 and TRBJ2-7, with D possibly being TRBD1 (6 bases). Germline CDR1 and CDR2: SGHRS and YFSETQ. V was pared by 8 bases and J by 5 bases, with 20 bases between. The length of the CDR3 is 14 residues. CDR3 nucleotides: TGCGCCAGTCGTATCCGGGACACCCTCCACGAGCAGTACTTC. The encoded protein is CASRIRDTLHEQYF.

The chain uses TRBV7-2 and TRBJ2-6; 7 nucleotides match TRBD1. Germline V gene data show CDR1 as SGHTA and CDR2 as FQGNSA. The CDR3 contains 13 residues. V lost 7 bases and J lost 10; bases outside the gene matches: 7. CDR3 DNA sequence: TGTGCCAGCAACCGAGGACAGGTAAACGTCCTGACTTTC. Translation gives CASNRGQVNVLTF. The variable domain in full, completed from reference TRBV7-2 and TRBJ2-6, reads GAGVSQSPSNKVTEKGKDVELRCDPISGHTALYWYRQSLGQGLEFLIYFQGNSAPDKSGLPSDRFSAERTGGSVSTLTIQRTQQEDSAVYLCASNRGQVNVLTFGAGSRLTVL.

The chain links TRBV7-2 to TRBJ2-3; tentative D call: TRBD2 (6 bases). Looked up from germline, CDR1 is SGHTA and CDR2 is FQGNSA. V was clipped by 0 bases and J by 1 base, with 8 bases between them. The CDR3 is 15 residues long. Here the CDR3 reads CASSLAGLRTDTQYF. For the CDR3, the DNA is TGTGCCAGCAGCTTAGCGGGACTCCGCACAGATACGCAGTATTTT.

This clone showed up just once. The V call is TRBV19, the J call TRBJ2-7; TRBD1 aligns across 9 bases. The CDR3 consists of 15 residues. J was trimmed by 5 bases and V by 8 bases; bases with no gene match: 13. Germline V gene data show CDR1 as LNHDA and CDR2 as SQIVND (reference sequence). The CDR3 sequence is CASASGTGQLNEQYF. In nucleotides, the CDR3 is TGTGCCAGTGCTTCCGGGACAGGGCAGTTGAACGAGCAGTACTTC.

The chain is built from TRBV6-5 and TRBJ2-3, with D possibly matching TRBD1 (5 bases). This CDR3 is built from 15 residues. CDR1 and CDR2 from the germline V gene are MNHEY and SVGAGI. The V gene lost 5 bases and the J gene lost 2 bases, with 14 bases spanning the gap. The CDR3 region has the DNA TGTGCCAGCAGTGGGCTGGGGCTCTCCACAGATACGCAGTATTTT. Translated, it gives CASSGLGLSTDTQYF.

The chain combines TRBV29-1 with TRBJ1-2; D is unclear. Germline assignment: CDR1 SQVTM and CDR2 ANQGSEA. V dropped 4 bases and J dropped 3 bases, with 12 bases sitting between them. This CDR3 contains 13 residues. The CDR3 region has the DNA TGCAGCGTTGGCGAGGGCGCCGACTATGGCTACACCTTC. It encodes CSVGEGADYGYTF.

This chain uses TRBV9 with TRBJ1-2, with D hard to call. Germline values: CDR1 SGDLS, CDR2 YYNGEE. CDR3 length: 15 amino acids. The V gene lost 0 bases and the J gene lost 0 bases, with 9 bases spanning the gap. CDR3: CASSVGAFPNYGYTF. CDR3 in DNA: TGTGCCAGCAGCGTAGGTGCCTTCCCTAACTATGGCTACACCTTC.

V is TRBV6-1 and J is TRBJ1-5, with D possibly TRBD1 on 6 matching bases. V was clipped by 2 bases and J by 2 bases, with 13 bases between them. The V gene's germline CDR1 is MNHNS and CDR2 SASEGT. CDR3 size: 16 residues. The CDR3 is CASSEYRGAGNQPQHF. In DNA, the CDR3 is TGTGCCAGCAGTGAATATCGGGGGGCTGGCAATCAGCCCCAGCATTTT.

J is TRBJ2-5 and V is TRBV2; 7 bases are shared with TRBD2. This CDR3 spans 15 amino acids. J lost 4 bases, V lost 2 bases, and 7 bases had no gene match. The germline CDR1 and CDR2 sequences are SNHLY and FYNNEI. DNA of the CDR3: TGTGCCAGCAGTGAAAATGGAGCGGGGCGAGAGACCCAGTACTTC. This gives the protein CASSENGAGRETQYF.

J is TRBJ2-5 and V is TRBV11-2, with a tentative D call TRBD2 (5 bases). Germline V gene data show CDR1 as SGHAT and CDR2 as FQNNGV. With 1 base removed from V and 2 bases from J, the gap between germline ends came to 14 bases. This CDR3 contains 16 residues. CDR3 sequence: CASSLGFNSGQETQYF. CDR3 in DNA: TGTGCCAGCAGCTTAGGTTTCAATTCGGGGCAAGAGACCCAGTACTTC.

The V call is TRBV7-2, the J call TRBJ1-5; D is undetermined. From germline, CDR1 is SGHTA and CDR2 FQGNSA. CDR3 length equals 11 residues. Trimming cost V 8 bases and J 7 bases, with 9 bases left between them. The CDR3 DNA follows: TGTGCCAGCGGACCCAACCAGCCCCAGCATTTT. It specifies CASGPNQPQHF.

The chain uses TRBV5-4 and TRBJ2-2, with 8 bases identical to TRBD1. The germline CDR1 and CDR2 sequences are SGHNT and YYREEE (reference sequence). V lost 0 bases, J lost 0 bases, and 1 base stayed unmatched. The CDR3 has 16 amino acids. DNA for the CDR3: TGTGCCAGCAGCTTGGGGGGACAGGCGAACACCGGGGAGCTGTTTTTT. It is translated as CASSLGGQANTGELFF.